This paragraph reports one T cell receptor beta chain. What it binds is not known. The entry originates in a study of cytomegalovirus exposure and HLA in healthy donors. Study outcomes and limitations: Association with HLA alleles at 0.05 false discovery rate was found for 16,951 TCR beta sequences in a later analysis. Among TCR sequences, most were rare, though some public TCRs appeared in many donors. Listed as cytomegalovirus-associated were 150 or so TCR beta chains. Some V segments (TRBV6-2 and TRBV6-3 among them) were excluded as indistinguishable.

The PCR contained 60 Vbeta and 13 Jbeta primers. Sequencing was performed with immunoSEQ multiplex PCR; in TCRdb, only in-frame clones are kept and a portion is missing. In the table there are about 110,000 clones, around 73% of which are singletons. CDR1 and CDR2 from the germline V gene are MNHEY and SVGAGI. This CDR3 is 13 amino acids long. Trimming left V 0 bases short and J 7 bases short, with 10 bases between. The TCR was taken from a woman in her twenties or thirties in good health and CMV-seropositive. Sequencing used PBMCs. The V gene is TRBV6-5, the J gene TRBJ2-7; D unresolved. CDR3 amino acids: CASSYSRSREQYF. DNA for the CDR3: TGTGCCAGCAGTTACTCGCGGTCGAGGGAGCAGTACTTC.